The present T cell receptor beta chain was sequenced within a study of shared clonotypes between healthy human individuals. Regarding the study as a whole: Approximately 5% of naive CD4 clonotypes were shared across several donors.

Replicate PCRs run on sorted subsets employed around 200 ng DNA, approximately 30,000 T cell genomes. Using immunoSEQ multiplex PCR, the repertoire was profiled, and TCRdb retains in-frame clones only, with some absent. The data show about 2.4 million clones, over 85% seen once. In germline, CDR1 is SGHRS, CDR2 YFSETQ. The CDR3 is 15 amino acids. Trimming left V 5 bases short and J 3 bases short, with 14 bases between. Details on this clone: Its antigen remains unidentified.

The TCR sequence derives from a man between 18 and 29 years old in good health. The sample taken for sequencing was naive CD4+ T cells sorted from blood. Subset reported: CD45RA+ positively selected. This chain uses TRBV5-1 with TRBJ1-4; the D is unclear. DNA for the CDR3: TGCGCCAGCAGGCCCGGCGACCTGGCTAATGAAAAACTGTTTTTT. Protein: CASRPGDLANEKLFF.